This TCR beta chain was sequenced in a study of radiation and T cells in renal cell carcinoma. As for the study in general: Nephrectomy followed 15 Gy stereotactic body radiation by 4 weeks. Points from the study as a whole: From baseline, blood top tumor clonotypes peaked at 2 weeks post-radiation.

Time point in this sample: baseline pretreatment blood. Indicated treatment: 15 Gy SBRT to primary tumor, nephrectomy 4 weeks later. In regard to this clone: Antigen unknown.

The table came from immunoSEQ multiplex PCR; TCRdb's copy has only in-frame clones and leaves some out. The data hold 130,000 to 150,000 clones, with around 89% observed a single time. Germline CDR1 and CDR2: LNHDA and SQIVND (reference sequence). Trimming removed 6 bases from V and 3 bases from J, with 10 bases in between. The CDR3 sequence is 13 residues long. The sequence was collected from a woman in her 70s with renal cell carcinoma. This specimen consisted of blood, obtained from a patient whose treatment included radiotherapy and nephrectomy. J is TRBJ2-3 and V is TRBV19; D is unresolved. DNA for the CDR3: TGTGCCAGTAGAGTGGGAAAGACAGATACGCAGTATTTT. It codes for CASRVGKTDTQYF. Combining the CDR3 with reference TRBV19 and TRBJ2-3 gives the whole variable domain DGGITQSPKYLFRKEGQNVTLSCEQNLNHDAMYWYRQDPGQGLRLIYYSQIVNDFQKGDIAEGYSVSREKKESFPLTVTSAQKNPTAFYLCASRVGKTDTQYFGPGTRLTVL.